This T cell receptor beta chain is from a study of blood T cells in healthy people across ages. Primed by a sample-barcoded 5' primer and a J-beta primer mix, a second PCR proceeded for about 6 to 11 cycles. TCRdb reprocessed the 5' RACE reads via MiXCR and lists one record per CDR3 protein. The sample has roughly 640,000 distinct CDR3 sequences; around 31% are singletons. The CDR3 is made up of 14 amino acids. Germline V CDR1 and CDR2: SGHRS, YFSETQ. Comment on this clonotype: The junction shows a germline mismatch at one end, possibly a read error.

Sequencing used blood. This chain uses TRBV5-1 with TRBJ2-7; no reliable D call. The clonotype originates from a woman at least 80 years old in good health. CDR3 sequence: CASSYNTVTYGQYF. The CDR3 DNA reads TGCGCCAGCAGCTACAACACTGTTACCTACGGGCAGTACTTC.